This record covers a single T cell receptor beta chain. The target of this receptor is not known. Within one base of it there is no much larger clone, and no base qualities were kept. TCRbeta CDR3 regions were amplified from genomic DNA by means of the immunoSEQ Assay, a bias-controlled multiplex PCR. Processing in the source paper ran as follows. The number of nucleated cells in each sample was estimated by amplification of reference gene primers within the assay. To quantify the absolute abundance of each unique TCRbeta CDR3 rearrangement, sequence reads were collapsed and filtered. Productive Simpson clonality was computed per sample as the square root of Simpson's diversity index over productive rearrangements. The immuneACCESS repertoire file appears here via TCRdb, limited to in-frame rearrangements. These files lack a portion of the clones; in checked studies, under half of the deficit traces to unresolved V genes, and the cause of the others is not known. That table supplies the V and J calls and clone size; D and trimming were determined from the DNA. This sample lists roughly 150,000 clones; around 90% were detected once. About 5% of the sample lies in the top ten.

The record originates from a study of blood T cell repertoires in COVID-19 (dated by TCRdb to about 2020). About the study as a whole: Collaborator samples came from the United States, Italy and Spain and covered acute and convalescent phases of COVID-19. The dataset comprised deeply sampled blood TCRbeta repertoires from subjects exposed to, actively infected with, or recovered from COVID-19. A freely available public database, intended as a resource for researchers studying the immune response to SARS-CoV-2, is where the repertoires were released. The samples were drawn from two sources: the first 160 participants of the ongoing ImmuneRACE study, and some 1,300 subjects contributed by 6 global collaborators. Where available, HLA class I and class II types were taken from metadata supplied by the sample provider and were not determined by assay-based typing. A de-identified subject ID, COVID-19 status, age in years and sex were almost always included in the sample metadata. The prospective study material was composed of cDNA or gDNA derived from T cells, B-cell-depleted T cells, or PBMCs. The paper as a whole reports these results and caveats: The quantity of clinical and demographic metadata differed by source and by participant and was supplied without curation.

One collaborating source in Seattle enrolled patients while the patients were actively infected and followed the patients over time throughout the course of disease. Whole blood was collected in K2EDTA tubes by collaborating institutions according to the institutions' own protocols. Collaborator samples were shipped for TCRbeta analysis as frozen whole blood, isolated PBMCs, or DNA extracted from either sample type. Deletion took 9 bases off V and 3 bases off J, with a span of 14 bases between the germline ends. CDR3 length: 14 amino acids, cysteine to phenylalanine. Only CDR3 DNA remains: 42 bases, in frame from the first base. CDR1 and CDR2 (KGHDR, SFDVKD) derive from the germline V gene.

The chain couples TRBV24-1 to TRBJ2-1, with TRBD1 as a weak D call on 5 bases. The receptor was derived from a man between 18 and 35 years old with COVID-19, enrolled during active disease. The sample was peripheral blood. Here is the DNA: TGTGCCACCCCCGGCAGGGAAAACTACAATGAGCAGTTCTTC. This codes for CATPGRENYNEQFF.